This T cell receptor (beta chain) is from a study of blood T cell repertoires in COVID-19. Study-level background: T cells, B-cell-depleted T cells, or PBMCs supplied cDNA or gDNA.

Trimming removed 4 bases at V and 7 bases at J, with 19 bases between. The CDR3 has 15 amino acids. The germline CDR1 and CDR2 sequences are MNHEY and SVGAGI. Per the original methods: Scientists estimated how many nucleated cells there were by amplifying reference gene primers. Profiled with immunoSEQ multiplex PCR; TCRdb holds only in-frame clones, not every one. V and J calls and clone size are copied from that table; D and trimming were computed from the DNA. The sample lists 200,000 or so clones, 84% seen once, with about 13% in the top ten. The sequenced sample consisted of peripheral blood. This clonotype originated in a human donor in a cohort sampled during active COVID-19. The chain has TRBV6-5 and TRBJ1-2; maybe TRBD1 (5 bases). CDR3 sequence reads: CASSWSGGRGVGYTF. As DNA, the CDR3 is TGTGCCAGCAGTTGGAGCGGGGGTAGGGGTGTTGGCTACACCTTC.